Listed below are T cell receptor beta chains from one sample, sequenced in a study of T cells in Graves' hyperthyroidism and ophthalmopathy. TCRdb re-called the multiplex PCR reads with MiXCR, one entry per CDR3 protein. This table has about 640,000 distinct CDR3 sequences, around 20% appearing once. The sequenced sample consisted of blood. These receptors came from a man aged 25 to 45 with Graves' ophthalmopathy. CDR3s include the opening cysteine and the closing phenylalanine or tryptophan. Fields, in order: clone size, J gene, D gene, V gene, CDR3 length, CDR3 DNA, CDR3 protein. D genes are given only for firm matches. Rows give clone size only sometimes, using once, few, many, or a class for an expanded clone.

NA TRBJ1-2 NA TRBV28 11 TGTGCAACCGGGGGGGCCTATGGCTACACCTTC CATGGAYGYTF
NA TRBJ2-1 TRBD1 TRBV2 16 TGTGCCAGCAGTGCGGGACAGGTGCCCTCCGGGCATGAGCAGTTCTTC CASSAGQVPSGHEQFF
many TRBJ1-1 NA TRBV18 13 TGTGCCAGCTCACCAAGGGTGTTCACTGAAGCTTTCTTT CASSPRVFTEAFF
many TRBJ1-1 NA TRBV28 16 TGTGCCAGCAGTTCATCGGGAGGGGCGGGGGGCACTGAAGCTTTCTTT CASSSSGGAGGTEAFF
few TRBJ1-1 NA TRBV19 13 TGTGCCAGTAGTGCACAAAAAGGGACTGAAGCTTTCTTT CASSAQKGTEAFF
few TRBJ2-2 TRBD2 TRBV12-3/TRBV12-4 15 TGTGCCAGCAGACTAGCGGGATTCGGGGCCGGGGAGCTGTTTTTT CASRLAGFGAGELFF
many TRBJ1-5 NA TRBV2 13 TGTGCCAGCGGAGGCGGGGGGAATCAGCCCCAGCATTTT CASGGGGNQPQHF
many TRBJ2-7 TRBD1 TRBV28 14 TGTGCCAGCAGTACCCGGACAGGCATATACGAGCAGTACTTC CASSTRTGIYEQYF
few TRBJ2-1 NA TRBV27 12 TGTGCCAGCAGTCCCCGGGCTCGAGAGCAGTTCTTC CASSPRAREQFF
NA TRBJ2-5 TRBD1 TRBV5-8 15 TGTGCCAGCAGCCCGGGACAGACCGACCAAGAGACCCAGTACTTC CASSPGQTDQETQYF
NA TRBJ1-5 NA TRBV19 15 TGTGCCAGTAGTACAGTCCTCCCGGGGGATCAGCCCCAGCATTTT CASSTVLPGDQPQHF
NA TRBJ2-6 NA TRBV12-3/TRBV12-4 12 TGTGCCAGTCATTCGGGGGCCAACGTCCTGACTTTC CASHSGANVLTF
few TRBJ2-5 NA TRBV10-3 15 TGTGCCATCAGCGGCGGGACAGCCCGACAAGAGACCCAGTACTTC CAISGGTARQETQYF
many TRBJ1-1 TRBD1 TRBV28 15 TGTGCCAGCAGTACCTCACAGGACAGGGCGACTGAAGCTTTCTTT CASSTSQDRATEAFF
NA TRBJ2-7 TRBD1 TRBV11-2 18 TGTGCCAGCAGCCCAGGGACAGGGGGGTTATTAAGGTCCTACGAGCAGTACTTC CASSPGTGGLLRSYEQYF
NA TRBJ2-6 NA TRBV6-1 18 TGTGCCAGCAGTGAATTAGGCAGGGGGGAGGCTGGGGCCAACGTCCTGACTTTC CASSELGRGEAGANVLTF
NA TRBJ1-1 NA TRBV6-2/TRBV6-3 15 TGTGCCAGCAGTCAATGGGGTTCAGGGAGTAGTGAAGCTTTCTTT CASSQWGSGSSEAFF
few TRBJ2-1 NA TRBV20-1 11 TGCAGTGCTGGACTTAGCAATGAGCAGTTCTTC CSAGLSNEQFF
NA TRBJ2-2 NA TRBV20-1 14 TGCAGTGCTAGAGAAGGATCGGGCACCGGGGAGCTGTTTTTT CSAREGSGTGELFF
few TRBJ2-5 TRBD2 TRBV19 16 TGTGCCAGTAGCCCGACTAGCGGGAGTGCCCAAGAGACCCAGTACTTC CASSPTSGSAQETQYF
NA TRBJ1-1 NA TRBV13 14 TGTGCCAGCAGCTTTGACGACAGGAACACTGAAGCTTTCTTT CASSFDDRNTEAFF
NA TRBJ1-3 NA TRBV30 15 TGTGCCTGGAGTGTACGCAGGCTCTCTGGAAACACCATATATTTT CAWSVRRLSGNTIYF
few TRBJ1-1 NA TRBV19 15 TGTGCCAGTAGTATGGACGGCCTCGGTCGAAATGAAGCTTTCTTT CASSMDGLGRNEAFF
NA TRBJ2-1 NA TRBV12-3/TRBV12-4 14 TGTGCCAGCAGCCCCGAGGGGCCCTACAATGAGCAGTTCTTC CASSPEGPYNEQFF
few TRBJ1-4 NA TRBV28 16 TGTGCCAGCACCGCAATACAGGAACCCTTTAATGAAAAACTGTTTTTT CASTAIQEPFNEKLFF
NA TRBJ2-4 NA TRBV6-1 14 TGTGCCAGCAGGGACAGACTAGCCAAAAACATTCAGTACTTC CASRDRLAKNIQYF
many TRBJ2-1 TRBD2 TRBV27 15 TGTGCCAGCAGTTTTGGGGGGAGGGCTCACAATGAGCAGTTCTTC CASSFGGRAHNEQFF
many TRBJ1-1 NA TRBV6-1 12 TGTGCCAGCAGTTTCCAACAGGGTGAAGCTTTCTTT CASSFQQGEAFF
NA TRBJ2-4 NA TRBV10-2 12 TGCGCCAGCAGTGGCCAGGGAAACATTCAGTACTTC CASSGQGNIQYF
few TRBJ1-1 NA TRBV15 14 TGTGCCACCAGCAGAGACATGACAGACACTGAAGCTTTCTTT CATSRDMTDTEAFF
many TRBJ2-7 TRBD1 TRBV2 12 TGTGCCAGCAGTGGACAGGGCCACGAGCAGTACTTC CASSGQGHEQYF
few TRBJ2-7 NA TRBV28 12 TGTGCCAGCGGGTCAGGGGATCACGAGCAGTACTTC CASGSGDHEQYF
NA TRBJ1-1 NA TRBV14 13 TGTGCCAGCAGCCAATTCGGGAACACTGAAGCTTTCTTT CASSQFGNTEAFF
NA TRBJ2-3 NA TRBV12-3/TRBV12-4 13 TGTGCCAGCAGTTTAGGTGGCACAGATGCGCAGTATTTT CASSLGGTDAQYF
few TRBJ1-5 NA TRBV15 17 TGTGCCACCAGCAGAGATGAGGGAAACAAGGGCAATCAGCTCCAGCATTTT CATSRDEGNKGNQLQHF
few TRBJ1-3 NA TRBV28 14 TGTGCCAGCAGGGCGACAGAGACTGGAAACACCATATATTTT CASRATETGNTIYF
NA TRBJ2-3 NA TRBV12-3/TRBV12-4 14 TGTACCAGCAGTAAACAGTCTAGCACAGATACGCAGTATTTT CTSSKQSSTDTQYF
few TRBJ2-5 NA TRBV6-1 14 TGTGCCAGCAGTTATTCCCGACGCGGAGAGACCCAGTACTTC CASSYSRRGETQYF
many TRBJ2-7 NA TRBV7-2 18 TGTGCCAGCAGCTTAAACCGTTTTGGCACTAGCCGGACCTACGAGCAGTACTTC CASSLNRFGTSRTYEQYF
many TRBJ1-1 TRBD1 TRBV14 14 TGTGCCAGCAGTATAGGACAGGGGCACACTGAAGCTTTCTTT CASSIGQGHTEAFF
few TRBJ2-1 TRBD2 TRBV10-2 16 TGCGCCAGCAGTCCTAAGGGACTAGCGGGAGGAGGTGAGCAGTTCTTC CASSPKGLAGGGEQFF
NA TRBJ2-5 NA TRBV4-3 13 TGCGCCAGCAGCTTACACGGTGGAGAGACCCAGTACTTC CASSLHGGETQYF
NA TRBJ2-1 TRBD2 TRBV12-3/TRBV12-4 15 TGTGCCAGCAGTACCCGGACTAGCGGGAACAATGAGCAGTTCTTC CASSTRTSGNNEQFF
many TRBJ2-1 NA TRBV2 15 TGTGCCAGCAGTGAAGGCAGGGCGAGGTTAGATGAGCAGTTCTTC CASSEGRARLDEQFF
few TRBJ1-1 NA TRBV24-1 13 TGTGCCACCAGTGAGGCTACCGACACTGAAGCTTTCTTT CATSEATDTEAFF
NA TRBJ1-6 TRBD1 TRBV10-3 19 TGTGCCATCAGTCAATATCGGACAGGTTCCCTAGGGGATAATTCACCCCTCCACTTT CAISQYRTGSLGDNSPLHF
few TRBJ2-2 TRBD2 TRBV6-2/TRBV6-3 16 TGTGCCAGCAGCGACATAAGGACTAGCGGGGCCGGGGAGCTGTTTTTT CASSDIRTSGAGELFF
few TRBJ2-1 TRBD1 TRBV5-1 16 TGCGCCAGCAAGCGGGACAGGGCCCTAGCTGGGCATGAGCAGTTCTTC CASKRDRALAGHEQFF
NA TRBJ1-2 NA TRBV28 14 TGTGCCAGCAGTAGGGAAACCGCTAACTATGGCTACACCTTC CASSRETANYGYTF
few TRBJ2-7 NA TRBV6-5 16 TGTGCCAGCAGTTACTCGAATCAGGGAAAGGTCTACGAGCAGTACTTC CASSYSNQGKVYEQYF